The sequence of this T cell receptor (beta chain) was determined in a study of response to subunit inactivated influenza vaccine. Whole-study findings and limits: The study's authors posited that every seasonal influenza vaccination enlists few new T cells.

This clonotype appeared a few times. Its antigen is still unknown. Each CDR3 protein gets one entry after TCRdb re-called the RT-PCR reads with MiXCR. The sample has roughly 670,000 distinct CDR3 sequences; about 15% are singletons. The sequence came from a middle-aged man who received an inactivated influenza vaccine. This material consisted of PBMCs from blood, taken roughly 2 weeks before vaccination.

CDR3 sequence reads: CASSQGTLDTQYF. CDR3 DNA: TGTGCCAGCAGCCAAGGGACCCTAGATACGCAGTATTTT. The rearrangement joins TRBV14 to TRBJ2-3, with unresolved D. This CDR3 spans 13 amino acids. V was cut by 1 base and J by 5 bases, with 7 bases left in between. The germline gives CDR1 SGHDN, CDR2 FVKESK. The full variable domain, with the rest looked up from reference TRBV14 and TRBJ2-3, is EAGVTQFPSHSVIEKGQTVTLRCDPISGHDNLYWYRRVMGKEIKFLLHFVKESKQDESGMPNNRFLAERTGGTYSTLKVQPAELEDSGVYFCASSQGTLDTQYFGPGTRLTVL.